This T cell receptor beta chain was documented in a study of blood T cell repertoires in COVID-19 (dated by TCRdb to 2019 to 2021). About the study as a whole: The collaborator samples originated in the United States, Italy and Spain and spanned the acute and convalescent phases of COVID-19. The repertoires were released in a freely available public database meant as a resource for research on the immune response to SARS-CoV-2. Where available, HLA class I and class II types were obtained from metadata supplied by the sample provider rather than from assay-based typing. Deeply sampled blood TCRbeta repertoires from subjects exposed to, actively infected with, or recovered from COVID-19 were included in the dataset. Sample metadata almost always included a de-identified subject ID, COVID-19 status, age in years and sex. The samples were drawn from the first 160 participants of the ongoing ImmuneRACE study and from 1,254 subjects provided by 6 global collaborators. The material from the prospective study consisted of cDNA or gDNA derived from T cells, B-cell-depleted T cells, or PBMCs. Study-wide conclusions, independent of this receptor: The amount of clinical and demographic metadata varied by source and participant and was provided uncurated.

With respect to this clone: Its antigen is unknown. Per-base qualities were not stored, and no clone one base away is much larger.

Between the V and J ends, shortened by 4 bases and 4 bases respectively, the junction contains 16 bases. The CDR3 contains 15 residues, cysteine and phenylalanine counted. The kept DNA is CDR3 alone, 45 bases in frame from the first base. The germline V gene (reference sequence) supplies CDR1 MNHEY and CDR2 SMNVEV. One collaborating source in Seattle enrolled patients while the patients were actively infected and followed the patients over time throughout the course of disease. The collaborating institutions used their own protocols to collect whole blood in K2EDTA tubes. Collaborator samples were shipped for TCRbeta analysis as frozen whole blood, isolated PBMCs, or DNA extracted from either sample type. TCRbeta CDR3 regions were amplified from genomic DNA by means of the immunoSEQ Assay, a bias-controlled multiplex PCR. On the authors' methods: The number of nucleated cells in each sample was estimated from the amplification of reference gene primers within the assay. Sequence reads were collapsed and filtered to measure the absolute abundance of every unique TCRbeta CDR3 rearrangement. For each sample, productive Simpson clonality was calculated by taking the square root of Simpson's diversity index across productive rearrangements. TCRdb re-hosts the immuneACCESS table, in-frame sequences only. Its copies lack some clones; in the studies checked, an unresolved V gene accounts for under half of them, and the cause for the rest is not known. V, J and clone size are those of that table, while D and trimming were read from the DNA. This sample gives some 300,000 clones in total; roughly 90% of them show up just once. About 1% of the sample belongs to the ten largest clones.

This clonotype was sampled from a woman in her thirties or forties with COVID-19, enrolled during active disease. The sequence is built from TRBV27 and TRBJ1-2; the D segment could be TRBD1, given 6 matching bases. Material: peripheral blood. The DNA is TGTGCCAGCAGTTCGTACTCCGGGGGGCCCTATGGCTACACCTTC. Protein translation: CASSSYSGGPYGYTF.